What follows is one T cell receptor (beta chain) and its context. This sample is part of a study of T-cell reconstitution after alpha-beta-depleted transplantation in children. Unique molecular identifiers featured in how the TCRbeta library was prepared. TCRdb passed the PCR reads through MiXCR, listing each CDR3 protein once. Here the sample spans about 600,000 distinct CDR3 sequences, 8% to 11% being singletons. The CDR3 runs to 11 residues. Trimming left V 8 bases short and J 7 bases short, with 12 bases between. Germline CDR1 reads MNHEY; CDR2 reads SMNVEV (reference sequence). The sequences come from PBMCs from the stem cell graft donor, collected from the stem cell graft. This TCR was sampled from a human donor who donated a stem cell graft to a child with acute myeloid leukemia. J is TRBJ2-7 and V is TRBV27; tentatively, D is TRBD2 (5 bases). The chain's CDR3 is CASRTLGEQYF. CDR3 in DNA: TGTGCCAGCCGGACTCTAGGGGAGCAGTACTTC.